Listed below are T cell receptor beta chains from one sample, sequenced in a study of a mutant IDH1 vaccine in newly diagnosed glioma. Their specific antigens are unknown. TCRdb's table, derived via immunoSEQ multiplex PCR, lists solely in-frame clones and lacks some. The profile shows approximately 50,000 clones, 85% to 90% of them singletons. The specimen was PBMCs, collected from a glioma patient whose treatment included an IDH1 peptide vaccine. The receptors were sampled from a man in his forties or fifties with glioma. Each CDR3 is given with its conserved first and last residue. D genes are given only for firm matches. Where a row states a size, it is once, few, many or the class of an expanded clone; other rows omit it.

V gene,D gene,J gene,CDR3 length,clone size,CDR3 protein,CDR3 DNA
TRBV14,-,TRBJ2-7,16,-,CASSQGSARLSYEQYF,TGTGCCAGCAGCCAAGGGTCGGCCAGACTTTCCTACGAGCAGTACTTC
TRBV6-1,-,TRBJ1-2,12,few,CASSTAPYGYTF,TGTGCCAGCAGTACAGCCCCCTATGGCTACACCTTC
TRBV6-5,-,TRBJ2-1,11,-,CASSDHNEQFF,TGTGCCAGCTCGGACCACAATGAGCAGTTCTTC
TRBV6-1,-,TRBJ1-3,16,few,CASSVEDVHSGNTIYF,TGTGCCAGCAGTGTTGAGGACGTACACTCTGGAAACACCATATATTTT
TRBV6-6,-,TRBJ2-7,14,-,CASSYQDGAYEQYF,TGTGCCAGCAGTTACCAGGACGGAGCCTACGAGCAGTACTTC
TRBV29-1,-,TRBJ1-3,10,-,CSVFWDTIYF,TGCAGCGTTTTTTGGGACACCATATATTTT
TRBV28,-,TRBJ2-7,13,once,CASSSSSMSEQYF,TGTGCCAGCAGTTCCTCCTCGATGAGCGAGCAGTACTTC
TRBV2,-,TRBJ2-7,11,-,CASRDDYEQYF,TGTGCCAGCAGGGACGACTACGAGCAGTACTTC
TRBV5-1,TRBD2,TRBJ2-3,15,-,CASSSSGRSGDTQYF,TGCGCCAGCAGCTCTAGCGGGAGATCAGGGGATACGCAGTATTTT
TRBV7-2,-,TRBJ2-5,14,-,CASSLAAQQETQYF,TGTGCCAGCAGCTTAGCGGCCCAACAAGAGACCCAGTACTTC
TRBV2,-,TRBJ2-1,14,few,CASGPGVGYSEQFF,TGTGCCAGTGGGCCCGGAGTAGGGTATAGTGAGCAGTTCTTC
TRBV5-6,TRBD1,TRBJ1-1,15,-,CASSIKSGTELRAFF,TGTGCCAGCAGCATAAAGTCCGGGACAGAACTGCGAGCTTTCTTT
TRBV18,TRBD1,TRBJ1-5,14,-,CASSPTGNNQPQHF,TGTGCCAGCTCACCGACAGGGAACAATCAGCCCCAGCATTTT
TRBV7-2,TRBD1,TRBJ2-5,17,-,CASSTTGGRGRRMGQYF,TGTGCCAGCAGCACCACAGGGGGACGGGGGAGGAGGATGGGCCAGTACTTC
TRBV10-1,TRBD1,TRBJ1-4,18,-,CASSEGEWLDRGGEKLFF,TGCGCCAGCAGTGAGGGCGAGTGGCTTGACAGGGGAGGAGAAAAACTGTTTTTT
TRBV5-1,TRBD2,TRBJ2-7,16,-,CASSVGLPREGYEQYF,TGCGCCAGCAGCGTCGGTCTGCCGCGGGAGGGTTACGAGCAGTACTTC
TRBV19,-,TRBJ1-5,14,-,CASSRHLSNQPQHF,TGTGCCAGTAGTAGGCACCTTAGCAATCAGCCCCAGCATTTT
TRBV15,-,TRBJ2-7,15,-,CATSRDAGSYYEQYF,TGTGCCACCAGCAGAGATGCGGGGAGCTACTACGAGCAGTACTTC
TRBV7-2,TRBD2,TRBJ2-3,15,-,CASSSQAGSADTQYF,TGTGCCAGCAGCTCACAAGCGGGATCAGCAGATACGCAGTATTTT
TRBV18,-,TRBJ1-2,14,-,CASSPAGLDYGYTF,TGTGCCAGCTCCCCAGCAGGATTAGACTATGGCTACACCTTC
TRBV18,TRBD2,TRBJ2-7,14,-,CASSPTSGSYEQYF,TGTGCCAGCTCACCCACTAGCGGGAGCTACGAGCAGTACTTC
TRBV11-2,TRBD2,TRBJ2-1,15,once,CASSSGTSGYNEQFF,TGTGCCAGCAGCTCCGGGACTAGCGGCTACAATGAGCAGTTCTTC
TRBV28,-,TRBJ1-1,11,-,CASSFSTEAFF,TGTGCCAGCAGTTTCTCCACTGAAGCTTTCTTT
TRBV18,-,TRBJ2-1,12,-,CASSPFRDEQFF,TGTGCCAGCTCACCATTCCGGGATGAGCAGTTCTTC
TRBV5-4,TRBD1,TRBJ2-7,14,-,CASSRPGQGYEQYF,TGTGCCAGCAGCAGACCGGGACAGGGCTACGAGCAGTACTTC
TRBV4-2,TRBD2,TRBJ2-3,19,-,CASSQTGLAGGPGTDTQYF,TGTGCCAGCAGCCAAACAGGACTAGCGGGAGGGCCAGGCACAGATACGCAGTATTTT
TRBV6-1,TRBD1,TRBJ2-7,15,-,CASSQQGGRAYEQYF,TGTGCCAGCAGCCAACAGGGGGGTAGGGCCTACGAGCAGTACTTC
TRBV13,-,TRBJ2-6,16,once,CASSSTGFSGANVLTF,TGTGCCAGCAGCTCCACAGGGTTCTCTGGGGCCAACGTCCTGACTTTC
TRBV7-2,TRBD2,TRBJ2-5,16,-,CASTARGIAGKETQYF,TGTGCCAGCACCGCTAGGGGCATAGCGGGGAAAGAGACCCAGTACTTC
TRBV5-4,-,TRBJ2-3,16,-,CASSLALGGYTDTQYF,TGTGCCAGCAGCTTGGCCTTGGGGGGATACACAGATACGCAGTATTTT
TRBV6-5,TRBD1,TRBJ1-4,15,-,CASRGTGTGREKLFF,TGTGCCAGCAGGGGGACCGGGACAGGTCGGGAAAAACTGTTTTTT
TRBV4-2,-,TRBJ2-5,16,-,CASSQSATLGQETQYF,TGTGCCAGCAGCCAAAGCGCCACATTGGGTCAAGAGACCCAGTACTTC